This TCR beta chain was documented in a study of tumor-infiltrating lymphocytes in oesophageal squamous cell carcinoma. The CDR3 contains 16 residues. Trimming stripped 2 bases from V and 8 bases from J, with 21 bases between. The germline CDR1 and CDR2 sequences are SEHNR and FQNEAQ (reference sequence). By frequency in the sample, this clonotype is large. TCRdb itself ran the PCR reads through MiXCR, one entry per CDR3 protein. The table records about 8,700 distinct CDR3 sequences, around three fifths of them present only once. The sequenced material came from esophageal tumor tissue. The clonotype comes from a female donor with esophageal squamous cell carcinoma. The chain is built from TRBV7-9 and TRBJ1-1; tentative D call: TRBD1 (6 bases). The CDR3: CASSLSQGTSWSEAFF. The CDR3 region has the DNA TGTGCCAGCAGCTTAAGTCAGGGGACCTCCTGGTCGGAAGCTTTCTTT.